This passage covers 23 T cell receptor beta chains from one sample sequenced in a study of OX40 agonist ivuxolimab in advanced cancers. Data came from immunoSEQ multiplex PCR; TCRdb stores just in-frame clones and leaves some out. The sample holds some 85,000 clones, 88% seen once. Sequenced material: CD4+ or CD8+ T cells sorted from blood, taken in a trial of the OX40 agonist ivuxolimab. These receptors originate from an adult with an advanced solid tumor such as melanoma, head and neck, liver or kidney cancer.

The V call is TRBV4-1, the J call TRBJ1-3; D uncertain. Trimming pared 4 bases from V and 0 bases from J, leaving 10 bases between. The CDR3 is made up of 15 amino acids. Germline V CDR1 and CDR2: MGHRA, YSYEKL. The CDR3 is CASSRPGPSGNTIYF. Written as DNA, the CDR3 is TGCGCCAGCAGCCGGCCCGGACCCTCTGGAAACACCATATATTTT.

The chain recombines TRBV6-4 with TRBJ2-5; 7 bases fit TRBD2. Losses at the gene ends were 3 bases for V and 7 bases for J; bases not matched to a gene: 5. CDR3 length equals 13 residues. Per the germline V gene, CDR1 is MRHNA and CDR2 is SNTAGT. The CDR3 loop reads CASSEGGKGTQYF. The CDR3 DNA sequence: TGTGCCAGCAGTGAGGGAGGGAAAGGGACCCAGTACTTC.

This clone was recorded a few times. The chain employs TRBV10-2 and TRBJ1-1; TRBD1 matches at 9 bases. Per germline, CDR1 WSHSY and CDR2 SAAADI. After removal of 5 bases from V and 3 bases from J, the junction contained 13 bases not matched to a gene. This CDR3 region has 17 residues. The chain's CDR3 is CASSPVQGARLDTEAFF. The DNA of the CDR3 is TGCGCCAGCAGTCCCGTACAGGGGGCGCGTTTGGACACTGAAGCTTTCTTT.

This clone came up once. The CDR3 nucleotides read TGTGCCAGCTCACCATTAGGTTTTAATAACAGGGCCGGCTCGGAGGGAAACACCATATATTTT. It specifies CASSPLGFNNRAGSEGNTIYF. The rearrangement links TRBV18 to TRBJ1-3; TRBD1 might be the D (6 bases). Per germline, CDR1 KGHSH and CDR2 LQKENI. The CDR3 is 21 amino acids. The V and J ends lost 2 bases and 4 bases respectively, with 30 bases between them. Combining the CDR3 with reference TRBV18 and TRBJ1-3 gives the whole variable domain NAGVMQNPRHLVRRRGQEARLRCSPMKGHSHVYWYRQLPEEGLKFMVYLQKENIIDESGMPKERFSAEFPKEGPSILRIQQVVRGDSAAYFCASSPLGFNNRAGSEGNTIYFGEGSWLTVV.

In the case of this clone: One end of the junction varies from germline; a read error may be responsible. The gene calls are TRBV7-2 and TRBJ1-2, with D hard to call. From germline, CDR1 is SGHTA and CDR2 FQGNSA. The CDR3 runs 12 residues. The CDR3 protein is CASSLDGNHPYF. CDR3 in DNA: TGTGCCAGCAGCTTGGACGGAAACCACCCGTACTTC. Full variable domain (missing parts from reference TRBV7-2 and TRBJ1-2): GAGVSQSPSNKVTEKGKDVELRCDPISGHTALYWYRQSLGQGLEFLIYFQGNSAPDKSGLPSDRFSAERTGGSVSTLTIQRTQQEDSAVYLCASSLDGNHPYFGSGTRLTVV.

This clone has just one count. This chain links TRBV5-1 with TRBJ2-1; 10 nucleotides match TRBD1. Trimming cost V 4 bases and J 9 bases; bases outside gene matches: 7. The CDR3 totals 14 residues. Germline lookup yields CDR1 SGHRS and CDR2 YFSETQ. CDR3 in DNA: TGCGCCAGCAGCCCCGGGACAGGGGTGGGTGAGCAGTTCTTC. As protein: CASSPGTGVGEQFF.

The CDR3 is CASSPRGRNTEAFF. Here the CDR3 DNA reads TGTGCCAGCTCACCCAGGGGGCGGAACACTGAAGCTTTCTTT. The chain couples TRBV18 to TRBJ1-1, with 8 nucleotides matching TRBD1. CDR1 KGHSH and CDR2 LQKENI come from the germline V gene. V was clipped by 3 bases and J by 1 base; unmatched bases: 1. The CDR3 is 14 amino acids. Variable domain in full (rest from reference TRBV18 and TRBJ1-1): NAGVMQNPRHLVRRRGQEARLRCSPMKGHSHVYWYRQLPEEGLKFMVYLQKENIIDESGMPKERFSAEFPKEGPSILRIQQVVRGDSAAYFCASSPRGRNTEAFFGQGTRLTVV.

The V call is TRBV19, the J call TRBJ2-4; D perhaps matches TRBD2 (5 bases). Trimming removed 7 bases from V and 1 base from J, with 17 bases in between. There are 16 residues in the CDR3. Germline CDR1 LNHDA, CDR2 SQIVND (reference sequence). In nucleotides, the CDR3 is TGTGCCAGTATGCCTCCCGGGGATCGGGCCAAAAACATTCAGTACTTC. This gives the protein CASMPPGDRAKNIQYF.

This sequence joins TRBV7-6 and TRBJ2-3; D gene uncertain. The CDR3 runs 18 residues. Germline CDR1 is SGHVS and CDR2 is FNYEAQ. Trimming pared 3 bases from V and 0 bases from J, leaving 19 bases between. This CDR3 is CASSFQTVIWGSTDTQYF. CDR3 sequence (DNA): TGTGCCAGCAGCTTTCAGACTGTCATATGGGGAAGCACAGATACGCAGTATTTT.

CDR3 nucleotide sequence: TGTGCTAGTGGTTTGGTAACGCCCTACGAGCAGTACTTC. Protein: CASGLVTPYEQYF. This chain connects TRBV12-5 to TRBJ2-7; D is uncertain. The CDR3 runs 13 residues. From germline, CDR1 is LGHNT and CDR2 FRNRAP. Trimming removed 0 bases from V and 2 bases from J, with 5 bases in between. Variable domain in full (rest from reference TRBV12-5 and TRBJ2-7): DARVTQTPRHKVTEMGQEVTMRCQPILGHNTVFWYRQTMMQGLELLAYFRNRAPLDDSGMPKDRFSAEMPDATLATLKIQPSEPRDSAVYFCASGLVTPYEQYFGPGTRLTVT.

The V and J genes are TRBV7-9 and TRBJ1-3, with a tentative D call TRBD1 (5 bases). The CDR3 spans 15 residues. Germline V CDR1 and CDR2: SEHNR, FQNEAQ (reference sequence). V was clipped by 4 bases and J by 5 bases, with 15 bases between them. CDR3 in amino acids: CASSSEGLGRNTIYF. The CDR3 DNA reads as TGTGCCAGCAGCTCGGAGGGGCTCGGGAGAAACACCATATATTTT.

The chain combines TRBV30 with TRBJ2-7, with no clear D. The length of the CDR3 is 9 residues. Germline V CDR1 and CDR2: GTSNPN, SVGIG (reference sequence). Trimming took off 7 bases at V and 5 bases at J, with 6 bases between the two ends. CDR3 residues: CASNHEQYF. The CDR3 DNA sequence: TGTGCCTCCAACCACGAGCAGTACTTC.

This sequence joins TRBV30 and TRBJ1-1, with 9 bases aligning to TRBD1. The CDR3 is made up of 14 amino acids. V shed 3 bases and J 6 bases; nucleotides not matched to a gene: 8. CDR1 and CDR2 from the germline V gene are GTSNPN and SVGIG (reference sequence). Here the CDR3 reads CAWRGQGSWPEAFF. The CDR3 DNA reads TGTGCCTGGAGGGGACAGGGCTCTTGGCCTGAAGCTTTCTTT.

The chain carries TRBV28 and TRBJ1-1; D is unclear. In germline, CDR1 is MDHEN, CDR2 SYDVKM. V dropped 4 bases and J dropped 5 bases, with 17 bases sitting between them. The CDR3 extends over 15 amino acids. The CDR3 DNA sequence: TGTGCCAGCAGTTCCCTGGCTCGGGGAGGAACTGAAGCTTTCTTT. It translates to CASSSLARGGTEAFF.

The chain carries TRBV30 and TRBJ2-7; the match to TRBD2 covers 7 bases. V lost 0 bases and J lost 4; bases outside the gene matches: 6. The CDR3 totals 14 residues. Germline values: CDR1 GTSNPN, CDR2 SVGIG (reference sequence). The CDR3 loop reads CAWSVMGGVYEQYF. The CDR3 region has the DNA TGTGCCTGGAGTGTAATGGGAGGGGTGTACGAGCAGTACTTC.

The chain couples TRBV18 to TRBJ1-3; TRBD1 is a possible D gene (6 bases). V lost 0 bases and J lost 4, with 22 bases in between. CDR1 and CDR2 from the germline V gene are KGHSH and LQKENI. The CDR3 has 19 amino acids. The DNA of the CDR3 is TGTGCCAGCTCACCACCCTTCGGGCGTCGGGGGGCGCGAGGAAACACCATATATTTT. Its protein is CASSPPFGRRGARGNTIYF.

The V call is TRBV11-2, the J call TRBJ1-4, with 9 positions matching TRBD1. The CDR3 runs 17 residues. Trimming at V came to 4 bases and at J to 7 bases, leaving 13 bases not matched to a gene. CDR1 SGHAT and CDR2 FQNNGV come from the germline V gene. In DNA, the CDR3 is TGTGCCAGCAGCTCCAACGCACAGGGGGCACTAGGTGAAAAACTGTTTTTT. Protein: CASSSNAQGALGEKLFF.

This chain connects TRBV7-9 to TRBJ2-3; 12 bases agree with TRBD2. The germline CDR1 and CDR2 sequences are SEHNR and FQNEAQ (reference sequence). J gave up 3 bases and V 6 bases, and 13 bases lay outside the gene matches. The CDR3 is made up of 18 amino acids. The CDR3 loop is CASRLGLAGGPRTDTQYF. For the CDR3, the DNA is TGTGCCAGCAGATTGGGGCTAGCGGGGGGGCCCCGGACAGATACGCAGTATTTT.

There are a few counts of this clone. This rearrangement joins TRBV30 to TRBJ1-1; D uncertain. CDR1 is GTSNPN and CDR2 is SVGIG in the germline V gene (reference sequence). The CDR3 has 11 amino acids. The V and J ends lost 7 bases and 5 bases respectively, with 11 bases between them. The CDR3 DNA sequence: TGTGCCTCGAGGGTGGGGACTGAAGCTTTCTTT. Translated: CASRVGTEAFF.

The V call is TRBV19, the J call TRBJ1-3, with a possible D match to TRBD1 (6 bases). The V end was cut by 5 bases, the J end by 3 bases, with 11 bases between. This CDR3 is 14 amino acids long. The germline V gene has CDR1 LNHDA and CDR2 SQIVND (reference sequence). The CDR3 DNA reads TGTGCCAGTAGTTCTACAGGGATTGGAAACACCATATATTTT. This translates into CASSSTGIGNTIYF.

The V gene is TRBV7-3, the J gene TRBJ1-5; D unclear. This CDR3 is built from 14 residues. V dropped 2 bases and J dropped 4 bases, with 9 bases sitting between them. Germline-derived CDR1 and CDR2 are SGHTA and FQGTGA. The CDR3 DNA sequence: TGTGCCAGCAGCTTAGACCGTGGGAATCAGCCCCAGCATTTT. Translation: CASSLDRGNQPQHF.

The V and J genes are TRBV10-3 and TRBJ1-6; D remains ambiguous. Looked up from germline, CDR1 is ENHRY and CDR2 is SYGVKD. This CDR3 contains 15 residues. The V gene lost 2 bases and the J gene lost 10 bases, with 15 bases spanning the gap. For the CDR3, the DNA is TGTGCCATCAGTGAGAGTCTCGGGTCCCAATCACCCCTCCACTTT. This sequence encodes CAISESLGSQSPLHF.

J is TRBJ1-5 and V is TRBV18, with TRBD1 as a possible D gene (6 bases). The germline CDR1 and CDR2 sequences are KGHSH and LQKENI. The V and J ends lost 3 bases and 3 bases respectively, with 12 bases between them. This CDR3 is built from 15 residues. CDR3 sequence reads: CASSPSGGFNQPQHF. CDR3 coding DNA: TGTGCCAGCTCACCCTCCGGGGGCTTCAATCAGCCCCAGCATTTT.